The following is a T cell receptor (beta chain) sequence with its context. Second doses at about 4 or about 12 weeks were pooled. This record belongs to a study of T cell responses to AZD1222 COVID-19 vaccine. Libraries were prepared by immunoSEQ multiplex PCR; TCRdb keeps only in-frame clonotypes and omits some of them. The table shows about 81,000 clones, with around 93% occurring only once. From germline, CDR1 is SGHAT and CDR2 FQNNGV. The CDR3 extends over 16 amino acids. V was shortened by 1 base and J by 2 bases, with 12 bases between the two germline ends. This sequence originates from an adult who received the AZD1222 COVID-19 vaccine. V and J are TRBV11-2 and TRBJ2-1; the D gene is possibly TRBD2 (6 bases). The specimen was peripheral blood, collected 28 days after the second AZD1222 dose. The CDR3 reads CASSLVASAPYNEQFF. The DNA of the CDR3 is TGTGCCAGCAGCTTAGTCGCTAGCGCACCCTACAATGAGCAGTTCTTC.